Listed here are 2 T cell receptor beta chains from one sample, sequenced in a study of persistence of HIV-infected CD4 T cells. This nonspecific control used anti-CD3/anti-CD28 bead stimulation of CD4+ T cells. CD4+ T cells upregulating both CD40 ligand and CD69 were sorted as responding cells. For these TCRs, the target antigens are not known. This was the immunoSEQ version 4 assay in survey mode. This table comes from immunoSEQ multiplex PCR, and its TCRdb copy is limited to in-frame clones, with some not included. The sample has tens of thousands of clones; roughly 87% are singletons. Sequencing was performed on CD4+ T cells sorted from PBMCs after 18-hour stimulation, taken from a patient who received antiretroviral therapy. The receptors derive from an adult man with HIV who was CMV-seropositive.

The genes are TRBV6-5 and TRBJ2-2; 7 bases agree with TRBD1. The germline V gene encodes CDR1 MNHEY and CDR2 SVGAGI. The length of the CDR3 is 14 residues. The J segment lost 2 bases and the V segment lost 6 bases, leaving 3 bases of the junction unmatched. The CDR3 region is CASRRQGNTGELFF. CDR3 nucleotides: TGTGCCAGCAGACGACAGGGTAACACCGGGGAGCTGTTTTTT.

V is TRBV18 and J is TRBJ2-2; D is unresolved. CDR3 length: 15 amino acids. The germline V gene encodes CDR1 KGHSH and CDR2 LQKENI. Trimming cost V 3 bases and J 4 bases, with 12 bases left between them. This CDR3 is CASSPEVKVTGELFF. The DNA of the CDR3 is TGTGCCAGCTCACCCGAGGTTAAGGTCACCGGGGAGCTGTTTTTT.